The 12 T cell receptor beta chains below all came from one sample that was sequenced in a study of T cell responses to AZD1222 COVID-19 vaccine. Some clones are missing from TCRdb's copy, which holds only in-frame ones; the method was immunoSEQ multiplex PCR. The table records roughly 150,000 clones, around 87% of them present only once. Sequencing used peripheral blood, obtained 28 days after the second AZD1222 dose. The receptors stem from an adult who received the AZD1222 COVID-19 vaccine.

The chain uses TRBV28 and TRBJ2-7; D is possibly TRBD1 (6 bases). In germline, CDR1 is MDHEN, CDR2 SYDVKM. The ends were cut back, 11 bases at V and 4 bases at J, with 21 bases in the middle. The CDR3 is made up of 14 amino acids. DNA for the CDR3: TGTGCCGGCGCGGTAGGGGGAAAACCATACGAGCAGTACTTC. As protein: CAGAVGGKPYEQYF.

The chain has TRBV10-3 and TRBJ2-1; D may be TRBD1 (5 bases). This CDR3 has 14 amino acids. Germline V CDR1 and CDR2: ENHRY, SYGVKD. V was pared by 4 bases and J by 0 bases, with 7 bases between. The CDR3 sequence: CAISGQSSYNEQFF. The CDR3 nucleotides read TGTGCCATCAGTGGACAGAGCTCCTACAATGAGCAGTTCTTC.

This clone came up once. The V call is TRBV27, the J call TRBJ2-4; 14 bases are a match to TRBD2. The CDR3 totals 18 residues. V gave up 1 base and J gave up 6 bases; unmatched junction bases: 8. The germline V gene encodes CDR1 MNHEY and CDR2 SMNVEV (reference sequence). The CDR3 protein is CASSLYGTSGSWRNIQYF. Written as DNA, the CDR3 is TGTGCCAGCAGTTTATATGGGACTAGCGGGAGCTGGAGAAACATTCAGTACTTC.

This clone was counted between two and nine times. The chain's CDR3 is CASSLRGSTDTQYF. The CDR3 nucleotides read TGTGCCAGCAGCCTCAGGGGGAGCACAGATACGCAGTATTTT. V is TRBV7-8 and J is TRBJ2-3; 7 bases are shared with TRBD1. The CDR3 has 14 residues. Germline values: CDR1 SGHVS, CDR2 FQNEAQ. V trimming: 5 bases; J trimming: 0 bases; junction bases outside the gene matches: 2.

The chain recombines TRBV27 with TRBJ1-6, with 7 bases matching TRBD1. Germline V lookup: CDR1 MNHEY, CDR2 SMNVEV (reference sequence). The J segment lost 7 bases and the V segment lost 5 bases, leaving 8 bases of the junction unmatched. The CDR3 spans 15 residues. CDR3 protein: CASSLRTGLNSPLHF. CDR3 nucleotide sequence: TGTGCCAGCAGTCTCCGGACAGGACTGAATTCACCCCTCCACTTT.

V usage is TRBV12-3 or TRBV12-4 and J usage is TRBJ2-7; D may be TRBD1 or TRBD2 (5 bases each). V lost 4 bases, J lost 4 bases, and 11 bases lay in between. The CDR3 is 13 residues long. CDR3 amino acids: CASSSGGIYEQYF. DNA of the CDR3: TGTGCCAGCAGTTCTGGGGGAATTTACGAGCAGTACTTC.

V and J are TRBV6-1 and TRBJ1-6, with TRBD1 identical over 9 bases. With 6 bases clipped from V and 8 bases from J, the junction kept 8 bases outside the gene matches. The CDR3 covers 15 residues. The germline gives CDR1 MNHNS, CDR2 SASEGT. The CDR3: CASSRDRGSYSPLHF. The CDR3 DNA is TGTGCCAGCAGCCGCGACAGGGGGTCATATTCACCCCTCCACTTT.

The genes are TRBV11-2 and TRBJ2-1; TRBD1 aligns across 8 bases. V gave up 7 bases and J gave up 12 bases; unmatched junction bases: 8. The germline CDR1 and CDR2 sequences are SGHAT and FQNNGV. This CDR3 is built from 12 residues. The CDR3 loop reads CASTTQGAWQFF. Here the CDR3 DNA reads TGTGCCAGCACCACGCAGGGGGCGTGGCAGTTCTTC.

V and J are TRBV4-3 and TRBJ1-2, with 7 bases identical to TRBD1. The V segment lost 0 bases and the J segment 4 bases; nucleotides outside the gene matches: 2. The CDR3 extends over 14 amino acids. The germline gives CDR1 LGHNA, CDR2 YSLEER. The CDR3 reads CASSQETGPYGYTF. In DNA form, the CDR3 reads TGCGCCAGCAGCCAAGAGACAGGGCCCTATGGCTACACCTTC.

The chain carries TRBV28 and TRBJ2-1; D may be TRBD1 (5 bases). Looked up from germline, CDR1 is MDHEN and CDR2 is SYDVKM. The CDR3 has 14 residues. The V end lost 5 bases, the J end lost 5 bases, and 13 bases lay between the germline ends. The CDR3 region is CASSLLQGNNEQFF. The CDR3 DNA reads as TGTGCCAGCAGTCTACTTCAGGGAAACAATGAGCAGTTCTTC.

This clone came up once. This rearrangement joins TRBV6-2 or TRBV6-3 to TRBJ2-7; D is undetermined. Between the trimmed V and J ends, which lost 2 bases and 2 bases, there was a span of 4 bases. CDR3 size: 12 residues. Germline V gene data show CDR1 as MNHEY and CDR2 as SVGEGT. Written as DNA, the CDR3 is TGTGCCAGCAGTTACACTCCCTACGAGCAGTACTTC. It specifies CASSYTPYEQYF.

J is TRBJ1-1 and V is TRBV5-1; 9 nucleotides align to TRBD1. Per germline, CDR1 SGHRS and CDR2 YFSETQ. This CDR3 region has 15 residues. V lost 3 bases, J lost 1 base, and 4 bases stayed unmatched. CDR3 region: CASSSGQGANTEAFF. DNA of the CDR3: TGCGCCAGCAGCTCGGGACAGGGAGCGAACACTGAAGCTTTCTTT.